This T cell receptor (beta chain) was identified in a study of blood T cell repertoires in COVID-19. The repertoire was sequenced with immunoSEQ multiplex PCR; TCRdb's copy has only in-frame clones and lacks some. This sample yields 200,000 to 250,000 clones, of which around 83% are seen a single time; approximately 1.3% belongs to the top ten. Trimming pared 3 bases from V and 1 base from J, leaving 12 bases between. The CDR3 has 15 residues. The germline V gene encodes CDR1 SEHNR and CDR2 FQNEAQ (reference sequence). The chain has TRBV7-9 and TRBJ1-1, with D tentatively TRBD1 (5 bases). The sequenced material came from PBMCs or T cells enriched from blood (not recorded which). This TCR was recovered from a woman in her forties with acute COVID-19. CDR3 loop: CASSLGKTGNTEAFF. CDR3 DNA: TGTGCCAGCAGCTTGGGGAAAACAGGGAACACTGAAGCTTTCTTT. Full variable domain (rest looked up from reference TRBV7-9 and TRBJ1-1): DTGVSQNPRHKITKRGQNVTFRCDPISEHNRLYWYRQTLGQGPEFLTYFQNEAQLEKSRLLSDRFSAERPKGSFSTLEIQRTEQGDSAMYLCASSLGKTGNTEAFFGQGTRLTVV.